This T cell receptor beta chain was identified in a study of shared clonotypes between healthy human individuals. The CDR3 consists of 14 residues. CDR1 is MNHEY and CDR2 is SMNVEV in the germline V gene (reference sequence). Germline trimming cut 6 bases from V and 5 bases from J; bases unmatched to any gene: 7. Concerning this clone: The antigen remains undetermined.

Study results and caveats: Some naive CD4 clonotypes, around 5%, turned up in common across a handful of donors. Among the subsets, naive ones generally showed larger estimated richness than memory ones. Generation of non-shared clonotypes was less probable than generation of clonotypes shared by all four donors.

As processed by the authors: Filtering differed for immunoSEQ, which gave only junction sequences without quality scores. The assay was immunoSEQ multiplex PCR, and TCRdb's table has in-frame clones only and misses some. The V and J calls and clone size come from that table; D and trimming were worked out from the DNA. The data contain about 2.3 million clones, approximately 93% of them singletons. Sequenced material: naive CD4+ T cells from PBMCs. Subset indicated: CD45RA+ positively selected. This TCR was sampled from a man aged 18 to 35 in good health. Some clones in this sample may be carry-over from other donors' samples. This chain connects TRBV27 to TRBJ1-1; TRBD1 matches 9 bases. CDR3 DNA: TGTGCCAGCAGATACAGGGGGCGGGATACTGAAGCTTTCTTT. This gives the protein CASRYRGRDTEAFF.